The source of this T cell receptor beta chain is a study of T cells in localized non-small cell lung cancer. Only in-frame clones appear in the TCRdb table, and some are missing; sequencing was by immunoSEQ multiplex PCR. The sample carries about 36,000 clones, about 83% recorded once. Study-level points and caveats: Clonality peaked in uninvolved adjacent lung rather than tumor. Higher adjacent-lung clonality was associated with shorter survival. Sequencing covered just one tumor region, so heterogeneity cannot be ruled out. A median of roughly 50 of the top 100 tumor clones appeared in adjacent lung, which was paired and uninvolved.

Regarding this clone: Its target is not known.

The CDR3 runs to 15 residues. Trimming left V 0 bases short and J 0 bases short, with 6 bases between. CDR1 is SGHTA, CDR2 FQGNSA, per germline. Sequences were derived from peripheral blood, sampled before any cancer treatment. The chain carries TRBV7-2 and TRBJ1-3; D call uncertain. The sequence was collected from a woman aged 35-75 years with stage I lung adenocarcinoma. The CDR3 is CASSLAHPSGNTIYF. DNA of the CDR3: TGTGCCAGCAGCTTAGCCCACCCCTCTGGAAACACCATATATTTT. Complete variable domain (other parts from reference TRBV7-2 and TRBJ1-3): GAGVSQSPSNKVTEKGKDVELRCDPISGHTALYWYRQSLGQGLEFLIYFQGNSAPDKSGLPSDRFSAERTGGSVSTLTIQRTQQEDSAVYLCASSLAHPSGNTIYFGEGSWLTVV.